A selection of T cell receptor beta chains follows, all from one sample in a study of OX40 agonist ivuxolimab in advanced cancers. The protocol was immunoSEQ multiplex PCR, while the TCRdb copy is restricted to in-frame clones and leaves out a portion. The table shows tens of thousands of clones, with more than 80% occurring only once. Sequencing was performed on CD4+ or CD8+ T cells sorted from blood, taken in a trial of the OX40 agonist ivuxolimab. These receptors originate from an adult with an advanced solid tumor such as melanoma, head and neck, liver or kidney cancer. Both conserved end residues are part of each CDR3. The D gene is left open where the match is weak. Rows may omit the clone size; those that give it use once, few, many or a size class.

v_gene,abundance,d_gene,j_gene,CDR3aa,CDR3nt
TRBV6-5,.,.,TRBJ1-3,CASSYSPGDTIYF,TGTGCCAGCAGTTACTCGCCGGGGGACACCATATATTTT
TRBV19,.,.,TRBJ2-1,CASSIYRYPGYNEQFF,TGTGCCAGTAGTATCTACCGATATCCAGGCTACAATGAGCAGTTCTTC
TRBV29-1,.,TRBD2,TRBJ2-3,CSVEGGTDTQYF,TGCAGCGTTGAGGGAGGGACAGATACGCAGTATTTT
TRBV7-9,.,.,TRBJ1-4,CASSQTRGASDEKLFF,TGTGCCAGCAGCCAGACCCGGGGGGCAAGCGATGAAAAACTGTTTTTT
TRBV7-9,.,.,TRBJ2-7,CASSPPLGVEQYF,TGTGCCAGCAGCCCACCTTTGGGGGTCGAGCAGTACTTC
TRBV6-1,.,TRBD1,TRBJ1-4,CASSEELAGGGKLFF,TGTGCCAGCAGTGAAGAGTTGGCAGGGGGCGGAAAACTGTTTTTT
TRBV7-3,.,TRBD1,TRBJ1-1,CASSTDRDTEAFF,TGTGCCAGCAGCACGGACAGGGACACTGAAGCTTTCTTT
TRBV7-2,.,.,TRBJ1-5,CASSLKGNNQPQHF,TGTGCCAGCAGCTTAAAAGGGAACAATCAGCCCCAGCATTTT
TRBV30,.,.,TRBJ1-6,CAWSAGQFSYNSPLHF,TGTGCCTGGAGTGCCGGACAGTTCTCCTATAATTCACCCCTCCACTTT
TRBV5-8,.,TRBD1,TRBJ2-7,CASSLGPQGLYEQYF,TGTGCCAGCAGCTTAGGCCCACAGGGGTTGTACGAGCAGTACTTC
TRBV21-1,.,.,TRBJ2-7,CASSIPEGESYEQYF,TGTGCCAGCAGCATACCTGAAGGGGAGTCCTACGAGCAGTACTTC
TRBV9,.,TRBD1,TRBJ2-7,CASSAGGEQYF,TGTGCCAGCAGTGCAGGGGGCGAGCAGTACTTC
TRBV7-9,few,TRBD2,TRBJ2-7,CASSQDSASGYEQYF,TGTGCCAGCAGCCAAGATTCCGCTAGCGGCTACGAGCAGTACTTC
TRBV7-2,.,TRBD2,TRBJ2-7,CASSLGGLAYEQYF,TGTGCCAGCAGCTTAGGGGGACTAGCCTACGAGCAGTACTTC
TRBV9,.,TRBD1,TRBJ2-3,CASSLGQGATDTQYF,TGTGCCAGCAGCCTAGGACAGGGAGCCACAGATACGCAGTATTTT
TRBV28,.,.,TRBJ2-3,CASSLGQTTDTQYF,TGTGCCAGCAGTTTAGGACAGACCACAGATACGCAGTATTTT
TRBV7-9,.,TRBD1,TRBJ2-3,CASSLGRGQGAFYSDTQYF,TGTGCCAGCAGCTTAGGGCGGGGACAGGGGGCGTTTTATTCGGATACGCAGTATTTT
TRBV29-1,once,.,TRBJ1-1,CSVEELREGGGTEAFF,TGCAGCGTTGAAGAGTTGAGGGAGGGGGGGGGCACTGAAGCTTTCTTT
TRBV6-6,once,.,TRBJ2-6,CASSYIQSTGANVLTF,TGTGCCAGCAGTTACATACAGAGTACTGGGGCCAACGTCCTGACTTTC
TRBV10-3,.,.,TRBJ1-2,CAISTAPSKVYGYTF,TGTGCCATCAGTACGGCGCCCTCGAAAGTCTATGGCTACACCTTC
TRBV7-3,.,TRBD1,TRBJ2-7,CASSLDGQEAYEQYF,TGTGCCAGCAGCTTAGACGGACAGGAAGCCTACGAGCAGTACTTC
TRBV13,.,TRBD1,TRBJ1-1,CASRPTGGGTEAFF,TGTGCCAGCAGACCTACAGGGGGTGGCACTGAAGCTTTCTTT
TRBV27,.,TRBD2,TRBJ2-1,CASSPLAGGDNEQFF,TGTGCCAGCAGTCCACTAGCGGGAGGGGACAATGAGCAGTTCTTC
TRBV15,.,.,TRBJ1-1,CATSRDRTRNTEAFF,TGTGCCACCAGCAGAGATCGGACAAGGAACACTGAAGCTTTCTTT
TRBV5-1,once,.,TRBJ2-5,CASRVSGEQETQYF,TGCGCCAGCAGGGTCTCAGGCGAACAAGAGACCCAGTACTTC
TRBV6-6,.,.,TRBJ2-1,CASSYVDPADEQFF,TGTGCCAGCAGTTACGTGGACCCCGCTGATGAGCAGTTCTTC
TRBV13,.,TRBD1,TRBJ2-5,CASSGSGQGKETQYF,TGTGCCAGCAGCGGCTCGGGACAGGGAAAAGAGACCCAGTACTTC
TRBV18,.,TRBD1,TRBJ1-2,CASSPGQGIGYTF,TGTGCCAGCTCCCCGGGACAGGGAATTGGCTACACCTTC
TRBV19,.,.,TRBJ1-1,CASSIVGGRVVNTEAFF,TGTGCCAGTAGTATAGTAGGGGGGCGAGTTGTGAACACTGAAGCTTTCTTT
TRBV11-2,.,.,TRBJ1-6,CASSFSTGRSSYNSPLHF,TGTGCCAGCAGCTTCTCCACCGGACGGAGCTCCTATAATTCACCCCTCCACTTT
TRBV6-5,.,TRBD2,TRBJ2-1,CASSYRREGWDEQFF,TGTGCCAGCAGTTACCGGCGGGAGGGCTGGGATGAGCAGTTCTTC
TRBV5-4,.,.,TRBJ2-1,CASSHQQGHSYNEQFF,TGTGCCAGCAGTCATCAACAGGGTCACTCCTACAATGAGCAGTTCTTC
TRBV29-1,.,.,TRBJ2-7,CSVEIAAYEQYF,TGCAGCGTTGAAATAGCGGCCTACGAGCAGTACTTC
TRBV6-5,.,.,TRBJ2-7,CASSYSGDYEQYF,TGTGCCAGCAGTTACTCGGGAGACTACGAGCAGTACTTC
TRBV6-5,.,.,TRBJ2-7,CASSSFEPQGYEQYF,TGTGCCAGCAGCTCATTTGAGCCCCAGGGCTACGAGCAGTACTTC
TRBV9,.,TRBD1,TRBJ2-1,CASSVGQTGNNNEQFF,TGTGCCAGCAGCGTAGGACAGACAGGGAACAACAATGAGCAGTTCTTC
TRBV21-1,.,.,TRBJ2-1,CASSTPQGTSYNEQFF,TGTGCCAGCAGCACGCCACAGGGGACCTCCTACAATGAGCAGTTCTTC
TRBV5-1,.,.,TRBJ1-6,CASSLTFDPNSPLHF,TGCGCCAGCAGCTTGACGTTTGATCCTAATTCACCCCTCCACTTT
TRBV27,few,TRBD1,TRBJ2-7,CASSLDSGTGLYEQYF,TGTGCCAGCAGTTTAGACTCCGGGACAGGGTTATACGAGCAGTACTTC
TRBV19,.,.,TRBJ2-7,CASSPGLNYEQYF,TGTGCCAGTAGCCCGGGACTTAACTACGAGCAGTACTTC
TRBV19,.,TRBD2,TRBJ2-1,CASSMKGSGIAYNEQFF,TGTGCCAGTAGTATGAAGGGGAGCGGGATAGCCTACAATGAGCAGTTCTTC
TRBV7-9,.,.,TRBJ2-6,CASSLGVLASGANVLTF,TGTGCCAGCAGCTTAGGGGTACTAGCCTCTGGGGCCAACGTCCTGACTTTC
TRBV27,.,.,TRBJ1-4,CASSNIYRDGPQKLFF,TGTGCCAGCAGTAATATATACAGAGACGGACCCCAAAAACTGTTTTTT
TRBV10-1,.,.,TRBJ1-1,CASSSGGLGTEAFF,TGCGCCAGCAGTTCGGGGGGCTTGGGCACTGAAGCTTTCTTT
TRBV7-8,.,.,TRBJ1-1,CARAPLPVNTEAFF,TGTGCCAGGGCCCCTCTACCGGTGAACACTGAAGCTTTCTTT
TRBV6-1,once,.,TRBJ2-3,CASSERTQYF,TGTGCCAGCAGTGAGCGTACGCAGTATTTT